Shown below are 27 T cell receptor beta chains from a single sample sequenced in a study of blood T cell repertoires in COVID-19. The repertoire was sequenced with immunoSEQ multiplex PCR; TCRdb's copy has only in-frame clones and lacks some. The repertoire holds roughly 190,000 clones, 80% to 90% seen once, with approximately 9.9% in the top ten. The sample consisted of peripheral blood. The receptors here all came from a woman aged 40-49 years with COVID-19, enrolled during active disease.

The rearrangement uses TRBV6-6 and TRBJ2-5, with a possible D match to TRBD2 (5 bases). Germline CDR1 and CDR2: MNHNY and SVGAGI (reference sequence). The V end lost 7 bases, the J end lost 5 bases, and 17 bases lay between the germline ends. The CDR3 runs 14 residues. This CDR3 is CASTGLQRQETQYF. The CDR3, as DNA: TGTGCCAGCACGGGCCTACAGCGGCAGGAGACCCAGTACTTC.

This chain links TRBV29-1 with TRBJ1-2; D remains unclear. V was clipped by 6 bases and J by 4 bases, with 12 bases between them. CDR3 size: 12 residues. Germline CDR1 is SQVTM and CDR2 is ANQGSEA. Written as DNA, the CDR3 is TGCAGCGTCCTAACGTCTAGCTATGGCTACACCTTC. Translated: CSVLTSSYGYTF.

This clone was observed a handful of times. The rearrangement links TRBV11-2 to TRBJ1-3; D might be TRBD1 (6 bases). CDR1 is SGHAT, CDR2 FQNNGV, per germline. V lost 3 bases and J 0 bases, leaving 9 bases between the germline ends. This CDR3 contains 15 residues. In nucleotides, the CDR3 is TGTGCCAGCAGCTTTACAGGGTTCTCTGGAAACACCATATATTTT. Translated: CASSFTGFSGNTIYF. The full variable domain, its missing parts supplied by reference TRBV11-2 and TRBJ1-3, is EAGVAQSPRYKIIEKRQSVAFWCNPISGHATLYWYQQILGQGPKLLIQFQNNGVVDDSQLPKDRFSAERLKGVDSTLKIQPAKLEDSAVYLCASSFTGFSGNTIYFGEGSWLTVV.

The chain combines TRBV21-1 with TRBJ1-5; the table gives TRBD1 as D, unverified against the DNA. TRBV21-1 is a pseudogene segment. This CDR3 has 18 residues. The CDR3 loop is CASSKNDRDQYSNQPQHF. Here the CDR3 DNA reads TGTGCCAGCAGCAAGAACGACAGGGACCAGTATAGCAATCAGCCCCAGCATTTT.

The gene calls are TRBV7-2 and TRBJ2-7; 8 bases are a match to TRBD2. The trim removed 3 bases at V and 5 bases at J, leaving 9 bases unmatched. The germline CDR1 and CDR2 sequences are SGHTA and FQGNSA. The CDR3 runs 15 residues. The CDR3 DNA sequence: TGTGCCAGCAGCTTGACGGCGGGAGGAGGGGACGAGCAGTACTTC. Its protein product is CASSLTAGGGDEQYF.

J is TRBJ1-2 and V is TRBV27; 10 nucleotides align to TRBD1. The germline V gene encodes CDR1 MNHEY and CDR2 SMNVEV (reference sequence). The length of the CDR3 is 14 residues. J lost 4 bases, V lost 6 bases, and 5 bases had no gene match. CDR3 region: CASRTGQGGYGYTF. CDR3 bases: TGTGCCAGCAGAACTGGACAGGGGGGCTATGGCTACACCTTC.

The chain couples TRBV19 to TRBJ2-7, with D perhaps matching TRBD1 (6 bases). CDR3 length: 13 residues. Germline V lookup: CDR1 LNHDA, CDR2 SQIVND (reference sequence). V was clipped by 6 bases and J by 3 bases, with 12 bases between them. CDR3 in amino acids: CASSGTGFYEQYF. CDR3 nucleotide sequence: TGTGCCAGTAGCGGAACAGGGTTCTACGAGCAGTACTTC.

The chain is built from TRBV11-2 and TRBJ2-1, with 7 bases matching TRBD1. The germline V gene encodes CDR1 SGHAT and CDR2 FQNNGV. The CDR3 consists of 16 residues. V was clipped by 4 bases and J by 8 bases; unmatched bases: 14. The CDR3 DNA follows: TGTGCCAGCAGCTCCCCAGGGGGAAAAAGGCAGGATGAGCAGTTCTTC. Translation: CASSSPGGKRQDEQFF.

The V and J genes are TRBV6-6 and TRBJ2-1; no firm D call. Trimming removed 6 bases from V and 5 bases from J, with 11 bases in between. The germline V gene has CDR1 MNHNY and CDR2 SVGAGI (reference sequence). The CDR3 has 13 amino acids. The CDR3 DNA reads as TGTGCCAGCAGGGAGTCACTCCACAATGAGCAGTTCTTC. Protein product: CASRESLHNEQFF.

V gene TRBV15 combines with J gene TRBJ2-7; maybe TRBD2 (6 bases). V lost 1 base to trimming and J lost 0 bases, with 13 bases between them. The CDR3 has 16 residues. The germline gives CDR1 LNHNV, CDR2 YYDKDF (reference sequence). CDR3 residues: CATSRVWAGSSYEQYF. The CDR3 DNA follows: TGTGCCACCAGCAGAGTTTGGGCGGGGAGCTCCTACGAGCAGTACTTC.

The J gene is TRBJ2-3, the V gene TRBV2, with TRBD2 identical over 7 bases. The CDR3 is 19 residues long. The germline gives CDR1 SNHLY, CDR2 FYNNEI. The trim removed 0 bases at V and 2 bases at J, leaving 14 bases unmatched. CDR3 in DNA: TGTGCCAGCAGTGAAGCGATGTGGGAGACTAGCATCCTCACAGATACGCAGTATTTT. Encoded protein: CASSEAMWETSILTDTQYF.

The chain carries TRBV11-2 and TRBJ1-4; 7 bases match TRBD1. Germline CDR1 SGHAT, CDR2 FQNNGV. The junction had 13 bases not matched to a gene; V was cut back by 5 bases and J by 7 bases. This CDR3 has 16 residues. The CDR3, as DNA: TGTGCCAGCAGCCCAGTGGGGACAGTCGGGAGTGAAAAACTGTTTTTT. The encoded protein is CASSPVGTVGSEKLFF. Complete variable domain (other parts from reference TRBV11-2 and TRBJ1-4): EAGVAQSPRYKIIEKRQSVAFWCNPISGHATLYWYQQILGQGPKLLIQFQNNGVVDDSQLPKDRFSAERLKGVDSTLKIQPAKLEDSAVYLCASSPVGTVGSEKLFFGSGTQLSVL.

The chain carries TRBV5-1 and TRBJ2-5; perhaps TRBD2 as D (5 bases). Germline V lookup: CDR1 SGHRS, CDR2 YFSETQ. V dropped 4 bases and J dropped 1 base, with 14 bases sitting between them. The CDR3 is 15 residues long. The CDR3, as DNA: TGCGCCAGCAGCCTAGACCCGGGAATCCAAGAGACCCAGTACTTC. Translation gives CASSLDPGIQETQYF.

This chain uses TRBV27 with TRBJ1-1, with 8 bases matching TRBD1. The CDR3 runs 16 residues. CDR1 and CDR2 from the germline V gene are MNHEY and SMNVEV (reference sequence). V dropped 6 bases and J dropped 3; count of bases not matched to a gene: 12. The CDR3 DNA is TGTGCCAGCAGAGAATTCACCGGGACAGGACACACTGAAGCTTTCTTT. Translated: CASREFTGTGHTEAFF.

V and J are TRBV19 and TRBJ1-2; D remains unclear. V was trimmed by 3 bases and J by 3 bases, leaving 8 bases between them. This CDR3 contains 13 residues. Germline V gives CDR1 LNHDA, CDR2 SQIVND (reference sequence). The CDR3 sequence is CASSIGDHYGYTF. DNA of the CDR3: TGTGCCAGTAGTATCGGAGATCACTATGGCTACACCTTC.

The chain combines TRBV5-5 with TRBJ2-7; no firm D call. Looked up from germline, CDR1 is SGHKS and CDR2 is YYEKEE (reference sequence). This CDR3 is built from 14 residues. V lost 5 bases to trimming and J lost 6 bases, with 18 bases between them. CDR3 bases: TGTGCCAGCAGTCCGTCCGCAGGATTGTGCGAGCAGTACGTC. It encodes CASSPSAGLCEQYV.

The chain links TRBV13 to TRBJ2-7; TRBD2 matches 9 bases. The CDR3 has 15 amino acids. The J segment lost 6 bases and the V segment lost 1 base, leaving 7 bases of the junction unmatched. The germline CDR1 and CDR2 sequences are PRHDT and FYEKMQ (reference sequence). The CDR3 DNA reads TGTGCCAGCAGCTTAGTATCGCGGGGGGGCTTCGAGCAGTACGTC. It is translated as CASSLVSRGGFEQYV.

The chain employs TRBV2 and TRBJ2-7, with D perhaps matching TRBD2 (5 bases). From germline, CDR1 is SNHLY and CDR2 FYNNEI. Trimming removed 4 bases at V and 6 bases at J, with 13 bases between. The CDR3 has 13 amino acids. The CDR3 DNA follows: TGTGCCAGCAGTGCCACACGGGGTCTCGAGCAGTACTTC. This encodes CASSATRGLEQYF.

This sequence joins TRBV9 and TRBJ1-2, with D perhaps matching TRBD1 (6 bases). Trimming removed 1 base from V and 4 bases from J, with 14 bases in between. Looked up from germline, CDR1 is SGDLS and CDR2 is YYNGEE. The CDR3 has 15 amino acids. For the CDR3, the DNA is TGTGCCAGCAGCGTATCCGGCAGGGGCGCCTATGGCTACACCTTC. It yields the protein CASSVSGRGAYGYTF. Full variable domain (missing parts from reference TRBV9 and TRBJ1-2): DSGVTQTPKHLITATGQRVTLRCSPRSGDLSVYWYQQSLDQGLQFLIQYYNGEERAKGNILERFSAQQFPDLHSELNLSSLELGDSALYFCASSVSGRGAYGYTFGSGTRLTVV.

The chain carries TRBV6-2 or TRBV6-3 and TRBJ1-1; 8 bases align to TRBD1. The V and J ends lost 6 bases and 6 bases, in that order; junction bases with no gene match: 6. The CDR3 has 13 residues. Germline CDR1 reads MNHEY; CDR2 reads SVGEGT. The CDR3 DNA is TGTGCCAGCAGCTTTCCAGGGGGCTCTGAAGCTTTCTTT. Its translation is CASSFPGGSEAFF.

The chain couples TRBV30 to TRBJ1-2, with 9 bases aligning to TRBD1. CDR1 and CDR2 from the germline V gene are GTSNPN and SVGIG (reference sequence). The CDR3 totals 14 residues. J gave up 2 bases and V 3 bases, and 4 bases lay outside the gene matches. CDR3: CAWRATGGNYGYTF. In DNA, the CDR3 is TGTGCCTGGAGAGCGACAGGGGGAAACTATGGCTACACCTTC. Based on the CDR3 plus reference TRBV30 and TRBJ1-2, the full variable domain is SQTIHQWPATLVQPVGSPLSLECTVEGTSNPNLYWYRQAAGRGLQLLFYSVGIGQISSEVPQNLSASRPQDRQFILSSKKLLLSDSGFYLCAWRATGGNYGYTFGSGTRLTVV.

This clone appeared a few times. V usage is TRBV5-8 and J usage is TRBJ2-3, with D uncertain. Deletions cut 4 bases from V and 1 base from J, with 10 bases between. The germline V gene has CDR1 SGHTS and CDR2 YDEGEE. This CDR3 is built from 14 residues. CDR3 bases: TGTGCCAGCAGCGATATACAACGCACAGATACGCAGTATTTT. This translates into CASSDIQRTDTQYF.

This clone was counted a few times. V is TRBV5-6 and J is TRBJ1-2; no definite D call. The CDR3 consists of 13 residues. CDR1 and CDR2 from the germline V gene are SGHDT and YYEEEE. Trimming took 5 bases from V and 4 from J, leaving 12 bases between them. CDR3 sequence reads: CASRYTVSYGYTF. The CDR3 DNA reads as TGTGCCAGCAGATATACAGTTTCCTATGGCTACACCTTC. The full variable domain, rest sourced from reference TRBV5-6 and TRBJ1-2, is DAGVTQSPTHLIKTRGQQVTLRCSPKSGHDTVSWYQQALGQGPQFIFQYYEEEERQRGNFPDRFSGHQFPNYSSELNVNALLLGDSALYLCASRYTVSYGYTFGSGTRLTVV.

The rearrangement links TRBV7-9 to TRBJ2-2; TRBD2 matches 7 bases. This CDR3 region has 15 residues. Germline V lookup: CDR1 SEHNR, CDR2 FQNEAQ (reference sequence). J was trimmed by 4 bases and V by 4 bases; bases with no gene match: 6. CDR3 in amino acids: CASSSREGGTGELFF. For the CDR3, the DNA is TGTGCCAGCAGCTCTAGGGAGGGCGGCACCGGGGAGCTGTTTTTT. The complete variable domain, with remaining parts taken from reference TRBV7-9 and TRBJ2-2, reads DTGVSQNPRHKITKRGQNVTFRCDPISEHNRLYWYRQTLGQGPEFLTYFQNEAQLEKSRLLSDRFSAERPKGSFSTLEIQRTEQGDSAMYLCASSSREGGTGELFFGEGSRLTVL.

The chain combines TRBV6-1 with TRBJ1-5, with TRBD1 matching over 7 bases. CDR3 size: 15 residues. The germline gives CDR1 MNHNS, CDR2 SASEGT. Germline trimming cut 2 bases from V and 4 bases from J; bases unmatched to any gene: 5. CDR3 coding DNA: TGTGCCAGCAGTGAATTTCAGGGGGGAAATCAGCCCCAGCATTTT. It is translated as CASSEFQGGNQPQHF.

The rearrangement links TRBV10-2 to TRBJ2-1; 9 nucleotides agree with TRBD2. Unmatched junction bases numbered 5, after V lost 8 bases and J lost 6 bases. CDR3 size: 13 residues. Germline V lookup: CDR1 WSHSY, CDR2 SAAADI. The DNA for the CDR3 is TGCGCCAGCCTGGCGGGAGGGCCCAATGAGCAGTTCTTC. This gives the protein CASLAGGPNEQFF.

This clone has ten or more counts. V and J are TRBV27 and TRBJ1-2, with D possibly being TRBD1 (5 bases). The CDR3 has 14 amino acids. Between the trimmed V and J ends, which lost 6 bases and 0 bases, there was a span of 11 bases. Germline CDR1 MNHEY, CDR2 SMNVEV (reference sequence). The CDR3 DNA follows: TGTGCCAGCAGGGGGCCCACTTCTAACTATGGCTACACCTTC. It encodes CASRGPTSNYGYTF.